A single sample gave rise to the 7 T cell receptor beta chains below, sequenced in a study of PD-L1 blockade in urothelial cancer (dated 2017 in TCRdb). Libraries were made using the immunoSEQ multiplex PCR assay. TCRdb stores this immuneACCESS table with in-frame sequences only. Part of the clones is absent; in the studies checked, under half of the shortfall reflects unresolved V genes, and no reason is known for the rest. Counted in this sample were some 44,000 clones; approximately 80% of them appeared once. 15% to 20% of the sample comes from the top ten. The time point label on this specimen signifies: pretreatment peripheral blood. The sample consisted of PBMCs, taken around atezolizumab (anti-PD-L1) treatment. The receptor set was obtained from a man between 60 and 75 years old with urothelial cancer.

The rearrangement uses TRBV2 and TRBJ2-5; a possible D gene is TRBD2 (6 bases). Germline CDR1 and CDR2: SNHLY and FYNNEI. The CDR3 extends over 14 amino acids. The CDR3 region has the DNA TGTAAGGACTTGCGGGGCCTCAACCAAGAGACCCAGTACTTC. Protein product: CKDLRGLNQETQYF.

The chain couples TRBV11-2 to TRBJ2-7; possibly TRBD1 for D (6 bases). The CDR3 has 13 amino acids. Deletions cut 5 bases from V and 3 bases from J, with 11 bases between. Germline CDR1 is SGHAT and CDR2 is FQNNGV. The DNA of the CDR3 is TGTGCCAGCAGCCGACAGGATCTCTACGAGCAGTACTTC. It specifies CASSRQDLYEQYF.

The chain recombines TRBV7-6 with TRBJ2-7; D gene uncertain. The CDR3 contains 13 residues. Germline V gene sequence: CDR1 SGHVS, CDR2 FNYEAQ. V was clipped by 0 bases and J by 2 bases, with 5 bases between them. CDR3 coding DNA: TGTGCCAGCAGCTTAGCCCAGACCTACGAGCAGTACTTC. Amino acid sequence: CASSLAQTYEQYF.

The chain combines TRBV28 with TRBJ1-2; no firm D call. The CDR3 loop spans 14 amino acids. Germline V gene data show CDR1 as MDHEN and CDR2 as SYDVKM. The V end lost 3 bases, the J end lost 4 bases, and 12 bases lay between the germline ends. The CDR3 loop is CASSFDQTAYGYTF. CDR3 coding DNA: TGTGCCAGCAGTTTTGATCAGACTGCCTATGGCTACACCTTC.

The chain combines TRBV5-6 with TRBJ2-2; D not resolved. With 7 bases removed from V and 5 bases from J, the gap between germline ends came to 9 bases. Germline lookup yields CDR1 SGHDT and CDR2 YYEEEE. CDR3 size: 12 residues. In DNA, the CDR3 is TGTGCCAGCCAGCGCCTTACCGGGGAGCTGTTTTTT. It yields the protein CASQRLTGELFF.

The CDR3 reads CASSLGGSGRALNEQFF. The CDR3 DNA is TGCGCCAGCAGCTTGGGAGGTAGCGGGAGGGCTCTTAATGAGCAGTTCTTC. The chain is built from TRBV5-1 and TRBJ2-1; TRBD2 matches 11 bases. CDR3 size: 17 residues. Germline CDR1 is SGHRS and CDR2 is YFSETQ. The J segment lost 7 bases and the V segment lost 0 bases, leaving 9 bases of the junction unmatched.

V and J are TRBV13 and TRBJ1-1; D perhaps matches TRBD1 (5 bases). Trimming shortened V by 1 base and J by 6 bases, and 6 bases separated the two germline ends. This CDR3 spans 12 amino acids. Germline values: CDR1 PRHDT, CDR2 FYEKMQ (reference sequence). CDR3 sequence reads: CASSLAGAEAFF. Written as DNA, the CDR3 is TGTGCCAGCAGCTTAGCGGGGGCTGAAGCTTTCTTT.